Below, 5 T cell receptor beta chains from the same sample are listed, as sequenced in a study of blood T cell repertoires in COVID-19. Assay: immunoSEQ multiplex PCR; the TCRdb copy retains only in-frame clones and omits some. Counted here are 400,000 to 500,000 clones, approximately 90% occurring once; the ten biggest clones make up around 1.9%. The material sequenced was PBMCs or T cells enriched from blood (not recorded which). The source is a woman aged 40 to 50 who had recovered from COVID-19.

The J gene is TRBJ1-3, the V gene TRBV14; D gene ambiguous. V gave up 2 bases and J gave up 0 bases, with 11 bases separating them. The CDR3 runs to 16 residues. CDR1 SGHDN and CDR2 FVKESK come from the germline V gene. The CDR3 DNA reads TGTGCCAGCAGCCAATACACCTTGATCTCTGGAAACACCATATATTTT. Its translation is CASSQYTLISGNTIYF.

This clone was seen a handful of times. The rearrangement uses TRBV25-1 and TRBJ1-1; D gene ambiguous. Germline loops: CDR1 MGHDK, CDR2 SYGVNS. The CDR3 is 15 residues long. V lost 4 bases to trimming and J lost 1 base, with 13 bases between them. CDR3: CASSARPEGNTEAFF. The CDR3 DNA sequence: TGTGCCAGCAGTGCCCGTCCAGAGGGGAACACTGAAGCTTTCTTT.

V is TRBV6-2 or TRBV6-3 and J is TRBJ2-6; no firm D call. This CDR3 has 15 amino acids. Germline V gives CDR1 MNHEY, CDR2 SVGEGT. The germline V and J ends were trimmed by 5 bases and 0 bases, with 8 bases remaining between them. DNA of the CDR3: TGTGCCAGCAGTCCCCCCGGCTCTGGGGCCAACGTCCTGACTTTC. Protein product: CASSPPGSGANVLTF.

This chain links TRBV18 with TRBJ2-5; D is perhaps TRBD1 (5 bases). V lost 3 bases to trimming and J lost 3 bases, with 5 bases between them. The CDR3 contains 12 residues. Germline V gives CDR1 KGHSH, CDR2 LQKENI. This CDR3 is CASSPREETQYF. The DNA of the CDR3 is TGTGCCAGCTCACCCAGGGAAGAGACCCAGTACTTC.

This sequence joins TRBV7-9 and TRBJ2-5; 9 positions agree with TRBD2. Germline assignment: CDR1 SEHNR and CDR2 FQNEAQ (reference sequence). The CDR3 loop spans 15 amino acids. V lost 4 bases to trimming and J lost 5 bases; unmatched junction nucleotides: 8. CDR3: CASSSVAGVGETQYF. The CDR3 region has the DNA TGTGCCAGCAGCTCCGTAGCGGGAGTGGGTGAGACCCAGTACTTC.